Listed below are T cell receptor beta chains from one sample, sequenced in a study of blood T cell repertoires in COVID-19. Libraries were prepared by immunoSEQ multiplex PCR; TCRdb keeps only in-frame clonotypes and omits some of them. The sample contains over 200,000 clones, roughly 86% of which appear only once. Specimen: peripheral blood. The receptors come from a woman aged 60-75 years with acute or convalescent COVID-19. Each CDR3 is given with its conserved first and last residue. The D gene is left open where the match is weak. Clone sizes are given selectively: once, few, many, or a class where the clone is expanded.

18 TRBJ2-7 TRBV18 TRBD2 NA TGTGCCAGCTCACCCGCGGGACTAGCGGGAGGACGTGCCTACGAGCAGTACTTC CASSPAGLAGGRAYEQYF
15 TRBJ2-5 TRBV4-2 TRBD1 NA TGTGCCAGCAGCCAATTAGGGGACAGGGAAGAGACCCAGTACTTC CASSQLGDREETQYF
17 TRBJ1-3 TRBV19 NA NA TGTGCCAGTAGTGAATTCGGACAGCGGTTCTCTGGAAACACCATATATTTT CASSEFGQRFSGNTIYF
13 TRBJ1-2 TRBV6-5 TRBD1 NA TGTGCCAGCAGGGCCGACAGGGTCTATGGCTACACCTTC CASRADRVYGYTF
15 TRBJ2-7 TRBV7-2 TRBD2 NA TGTGCCAGCAGCCCCACTAGCGGGAGCTCCTACGAGCAGTACTTC CASSPTSGSSYEQYF
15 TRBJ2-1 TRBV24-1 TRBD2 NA TGTGCCACCAGTGTTCCCGGGACTACTTACAATGAGCAGTTCTTC CATSVPGTTYNEQFF
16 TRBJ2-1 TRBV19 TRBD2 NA TGTGCCAGTAGTCCCCGGACTAGCGGGAGGTGGGATGAGCAGTTCTTC CASSPRTSGRWDEQFF
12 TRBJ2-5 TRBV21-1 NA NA TGTGCCAGCAGCAGACACGAAGAGACCCAGTACTTC CASSRHEETQYF
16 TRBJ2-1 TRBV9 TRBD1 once TGTGCCAGCAGCAATTCTGGGACAGGGGGCGGGAATGAGCAGTTCTTC CASSNSGTGGGNEQFF
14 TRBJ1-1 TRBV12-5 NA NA TGTGCTAGTGCTCACGGGACTCTGAACACTGAAGCTTTCTTT CASAHGTLNTEAFF
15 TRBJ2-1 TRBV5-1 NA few TGCGCCAGCAGCTTGGGACTAGGCTCCTACAATGAGCAGTTCTTC CASSLGLGSYNEQFF
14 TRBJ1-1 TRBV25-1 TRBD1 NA TGTGCCAGCAGCATACAGGGGGCCTACACTGAAGCTTTCTTT CASSIQGAYTEAFF
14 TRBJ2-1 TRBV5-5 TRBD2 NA TGTGCCAGCAGCTTGGCTAGCGGGGGGAATGAGCAGTTCTTC CASSLASGGNEQFF
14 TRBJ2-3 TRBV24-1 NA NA TGTGCCACCAGTGAGGGACTGAGCACAGATACGCAGTATTTT CATSEGLSTDTQYF
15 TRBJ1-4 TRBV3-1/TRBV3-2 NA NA TGTGCCAGCAGCCCCATAACCGGACAGAATGAAAAACTGTTTTTT CASSPITGQNEKLFF
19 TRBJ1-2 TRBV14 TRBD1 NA TGTGCCAGCAGCCAAGTGGAGAGAGACAGGGGGCTTCTTATGGAGGTCTACACCTTC CASSQVERDRGLLMEVYTF
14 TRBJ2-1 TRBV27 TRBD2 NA TGTGCCAGTCGGGAGGAAGGTAGTTCCAATGAGCAGTTCTTC CASREEGSSNEQFF